The clone carrying this T cell receptor (beta chain) was counted at least ten times. The sample originates from a study of T-cell reconstitution after alpha-beta-depleted transplantation in children. For TCRbeta, the library was prepared with unique molecular identifiers. TCRdb used MiXCR to reprocess the PCR reads, holding one entry per CDR3 protein. Here the sample spans hundreds of thousands of distinct CDR3 sequences, around 13% being singletons. CDR3 length equals 14 residues. This material consisted of PBMCs from the stem cell graft donor, taken from the stem cell graft. This clonotype was sampled from a human donor who donated a stem cell graft to a child with combined immunodeficiency. V usage is TRBV21-1 and J usage is TRBJ2-5; TRBD2, the D gene given by the table, was not confirmed from the DNA. TRBV21-1 is tagged as a pseudogene. CDR3 amino acids: CARTERASSETQYF. The CDR3 nucleotides read TGTGCCAGAACCGAGCGGGCTAGCAGTGAGACCCAGTACTTC.